A single sample gave rise to the 8 T cell receptor beta chains below, sequenced in a study of yellow fever vaccine responses in identical twins. MiXCR, run by TCRdb on the RT-PCR reads, gives a single entry per CDR3 protein. The sample lists 9,000 to 13,000 distinct CDR3 sequences, 70% to 90% occurring once. The source material was T cells from blood (PBMCs), unsorted or a sorted subset (not recorded which), sampled before or after yellow fever vaccination (not recorded which). The receptor source for this set is a woman aged 18-29 years who received the yellow fever vaccine.

This chain joins TRBV6-2 or TRBV6-3 and TRBJ1-1; D unresolved. Germline assignment: CDR1 MNHEY and CDR2 SVGEGT. The CDR3 runs to 14 residues. V lost 0 bases and J 1 base, leaving 6 bases between the germline ends. The CDR3 is CASSYSYGNTEAFF. The CDR3 DNA reads as TGTGCCAGCAGTTACTCGTACGGGAACACTGAAGCTTTCTTT.

This clonotype was recorded only once. This chain links TRBV2 with TRBJ2-3, with no clear D. Germline V gives CDR1 SNHLY, CDR2 FYNNEI. This CDR3 comprises 14 residues. V lost 2 bases, J lost 6 bases, and 12 bases lay in between. The CDR3 reads CASSESLDLDTQYF. CDR3 DNA: TGTGCCAGCAGTGAATCCCTAGATCTGGATACGCAGTATTTT.

This chain connects TRBV12-3 or TRBV12-4 to TRBJ1-5; 8 nucleotides line up with TRBD1. The length of the CDR3 is 16 residues. With V trimmed by 2 bases and J by 5 bases, 8 bases remained unmatched. CDR3 sequence: CASSLSDRGGYQPQHF. The CDR3 bases are TGTGCCAGCAGTTTATCCGACAGGGGAGGTTATCAGCCCCAGCATTTT.

The chain combines TRBV4-1 with TRBJ2-7, with a weak D call TRBD1 (6 bases). CDR3 length: 14 amino acids. Germline V CDR1 and CDR2: MGHRA, YSYEKL. The V gene lost 4 bases and the J gene lost 0 bases, with 10 bases spanning the gap. In nucleotides, the CDR3 is TGCGCCAGCAGCCCTGGGACACTCTCCTACGAGCAGTACTTC. It encodes CASSPGTLSYEQYF.

J is TRBJ2-7 and V is TRBV6-1; 9 nucleotides agree with TRBD2. The V segment lost 4 bases and the J segment 4 bases; nucleotides outside the gene matches: 5. CDR1 MNHNS and CDR2 SASEGT come from the germline V gene. The CDR3 is 14 amino acids. The CDR3 bases are TGTGCCAGCAGTGGAGCGGGGGGTTGGTACGAGCAGTACGTC. Its translation: CASSGAGGWYEQYV.

This clonotype was observed a single time. V usage is TRBV21-1 and J usage is TRBJ2-2; the tabulated D call, TRBD2, remains unverified against the DNA. TRBV21-1 is assigned pseudogene status. CDR3 size: 17 residues. The CDR3 region has the DNA TGTGCCAGCACCCCTTGGCGGGAGGGCCTTGACACCGGGGAGCTGTTTTTT. Encoded protein: CASTPWREGLDTGELFF.

The J gene is TRBJ2-3, the V gene TRBV29-1; D unresolved. Germline V gene lookup returns CDR1 SQVTM and CDR2 ANQGSEA. The CDR3 is 12 amino acids. CDR3 protein: CSPILNTDTQYF. The CDR3 DNA reads as TGCAGTCCCATCCTAAACACAGATACGCAGTATTTT.

The CDR3 loop is CASGADRGNTGELFF. CDR3 sequence (DNA): TGTGCTAGTGGCGCTGACAGGGGAAACACCGGGGAGCTGTTTTTT. V is TRBV12-5 and J is TRBJ2-2; 8 bases align to TRBD1. Losses at the gene ends were 6 bases for V and 2 bases for J; bases not matched to a gene: 5. The CDR3 has 15 amino acids. Germline CDR1 and CDR2: LGHNT and FRNRAP.